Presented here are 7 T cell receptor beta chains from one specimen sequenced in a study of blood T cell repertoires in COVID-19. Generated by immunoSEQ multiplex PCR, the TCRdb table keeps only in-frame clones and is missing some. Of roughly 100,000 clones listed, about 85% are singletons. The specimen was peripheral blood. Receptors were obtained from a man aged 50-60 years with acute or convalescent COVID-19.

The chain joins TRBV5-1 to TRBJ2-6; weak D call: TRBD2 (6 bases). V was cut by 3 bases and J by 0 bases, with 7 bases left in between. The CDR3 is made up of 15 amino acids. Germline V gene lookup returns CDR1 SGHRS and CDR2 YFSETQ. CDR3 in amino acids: CASSSGDSGANVLTF. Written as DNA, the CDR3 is TGCGCCAGCAGCTCGGGGGACTCTGGGGCCAACGTCCTGACTTTC.

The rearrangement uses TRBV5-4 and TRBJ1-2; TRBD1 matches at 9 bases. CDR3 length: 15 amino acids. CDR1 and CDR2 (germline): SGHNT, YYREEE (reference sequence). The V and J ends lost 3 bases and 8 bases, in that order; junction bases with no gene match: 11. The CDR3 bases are TGTGCCAGCAGCTATCAAACACAGGGGGCTCAAGGCTACACCTTC. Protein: CASSYQTQGAQGYTF. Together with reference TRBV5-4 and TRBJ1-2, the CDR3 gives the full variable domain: ETGVTQSPTHLIKTRGQQVTLRCSSQSGHNTVSWYQQALGQGPQFIFQYYREEENGRGNFPPRFSGLQFPNYSSELNVNALELDDSALYLCASSYQTQGAQGYTFGSGTRLTVV.

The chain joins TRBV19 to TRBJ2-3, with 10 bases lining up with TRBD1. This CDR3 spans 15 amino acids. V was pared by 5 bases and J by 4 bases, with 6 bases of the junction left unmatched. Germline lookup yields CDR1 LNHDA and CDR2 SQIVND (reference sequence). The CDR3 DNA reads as TGTGCCAGTAGTCTTACCGGGACAGGGGCAGATACGCAGTATTTT. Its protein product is CASSLTGTGADTQYF. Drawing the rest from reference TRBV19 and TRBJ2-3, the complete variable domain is DGGITQSPKYLFRKEGQNVTLSCEQNLNHDAMYWYRQDPGQGLRLIYYSQIVNDFQKGDIAEGYSVSREKKESFPLTVTSAQKNPTAFYLCASSLTGTGADTQYFGPGTRLTVL.

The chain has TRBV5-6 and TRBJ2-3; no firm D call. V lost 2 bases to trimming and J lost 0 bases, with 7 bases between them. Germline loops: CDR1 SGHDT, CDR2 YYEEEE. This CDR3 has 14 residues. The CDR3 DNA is TGTGCCAGCAGCTTCAGCGCTAGCACAGATACGCAGTATTTT. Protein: CASSFSASTDTQYF.

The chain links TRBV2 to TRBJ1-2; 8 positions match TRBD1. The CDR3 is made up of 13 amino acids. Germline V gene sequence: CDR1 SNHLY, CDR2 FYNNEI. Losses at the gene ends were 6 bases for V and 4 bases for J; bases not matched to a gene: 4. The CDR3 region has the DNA TGTGCCAGCAGGATAACAGGGGGCTATGGCTACACCTTC. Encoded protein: CASRITGGYGYTF.

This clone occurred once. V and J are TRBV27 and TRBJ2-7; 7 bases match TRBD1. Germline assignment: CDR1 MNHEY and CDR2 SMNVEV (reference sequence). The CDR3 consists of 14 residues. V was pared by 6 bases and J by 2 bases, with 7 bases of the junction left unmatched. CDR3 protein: CASRPGTATYEQYF. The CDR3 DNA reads TGTGCCAGCAGACCCGGGACAGCCACCTACGAGCAGTACTTC.

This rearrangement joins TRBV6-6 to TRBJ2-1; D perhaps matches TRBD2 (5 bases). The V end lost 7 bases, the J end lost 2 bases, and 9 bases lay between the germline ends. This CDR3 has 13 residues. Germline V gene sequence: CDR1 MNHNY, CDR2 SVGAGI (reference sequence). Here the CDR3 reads CASIDGAYNEQFF. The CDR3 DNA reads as TGTGCCAGCATAGACGGGGCCTACAATGAGCAGTTCTTC.